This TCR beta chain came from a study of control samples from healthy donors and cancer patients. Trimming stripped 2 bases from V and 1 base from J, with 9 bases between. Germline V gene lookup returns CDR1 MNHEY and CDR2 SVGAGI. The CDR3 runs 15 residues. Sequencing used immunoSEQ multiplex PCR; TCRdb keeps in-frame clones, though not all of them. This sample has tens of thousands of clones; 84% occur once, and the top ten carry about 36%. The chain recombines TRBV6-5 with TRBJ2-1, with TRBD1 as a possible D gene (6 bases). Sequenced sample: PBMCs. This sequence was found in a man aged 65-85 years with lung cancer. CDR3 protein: CASSYRDTSYNEQFF. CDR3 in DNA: TGTGCCAGCAGTTACCGGGACACTTCCTACAATGAGCAGTTCTTC.